This T cell receptor (beta chain) originates from a study of Ad26.COV2.S vaccination and SARS-CoV-2 variants. Study context: Ad26.COV2.S was injected intramuscularly once or twice, 56 days apart.

V gave up 6 bases and J gave up 3 bases; unmatched junction bases: 10. The germline gives CDR1 SEHNR, CDR2 FQNEAQ (reference sequence). This CDR3 has 16 residues. The assay was immunoSEQ multiplex PCR, and TCRdb's table has in-frame clones only and misses some. This table has 350,000 to 450,000 clones, around 92% appearing once. Treatment described: 15 to 20 received Ad26.COV2.S at low or high dose, single or two shots; about 5 received placebo; per-sample allocation not given. Day 63 after the first injection of vaccine or placebo was the sampling time. V is TRBV7-9 and J is TRBJ2-3; 9 nucleotides align to TRBD1. The sequencing here drew on peripheral blood, taken in a trial of Ad26.COV2.S vaccine versus placebo. The receptor's source is a person between 18 and 65 years old who received the Ad26.COV2.S COVID-19 vaccine or a placebo. CDR3 sequence reads: CASRAGQGGRTDTQYF. DNA for the CDR3: TGTGCCAGCAGAGCGGGACAGGGTGGGAGGACAGATACGCAGTATTTT.